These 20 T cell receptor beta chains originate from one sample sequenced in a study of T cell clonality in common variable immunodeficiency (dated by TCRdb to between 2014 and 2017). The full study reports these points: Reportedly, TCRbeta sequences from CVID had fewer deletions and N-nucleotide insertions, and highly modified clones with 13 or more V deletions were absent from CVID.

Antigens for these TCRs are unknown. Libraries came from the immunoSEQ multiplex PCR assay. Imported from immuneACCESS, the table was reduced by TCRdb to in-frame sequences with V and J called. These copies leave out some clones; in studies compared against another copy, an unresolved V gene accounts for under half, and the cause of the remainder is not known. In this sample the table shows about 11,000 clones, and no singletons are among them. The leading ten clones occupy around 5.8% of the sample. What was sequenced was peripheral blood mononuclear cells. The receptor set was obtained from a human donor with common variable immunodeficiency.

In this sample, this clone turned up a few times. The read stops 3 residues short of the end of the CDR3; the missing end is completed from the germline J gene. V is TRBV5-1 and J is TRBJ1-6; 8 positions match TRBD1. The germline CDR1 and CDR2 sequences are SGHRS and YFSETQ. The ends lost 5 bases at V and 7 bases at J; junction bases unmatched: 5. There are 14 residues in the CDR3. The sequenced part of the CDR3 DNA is TGCGCCAGCAGACAGGACAGGGTAAATTCACCC. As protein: CASRQDRVNSP. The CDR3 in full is CASRQDRVNSPLHF.

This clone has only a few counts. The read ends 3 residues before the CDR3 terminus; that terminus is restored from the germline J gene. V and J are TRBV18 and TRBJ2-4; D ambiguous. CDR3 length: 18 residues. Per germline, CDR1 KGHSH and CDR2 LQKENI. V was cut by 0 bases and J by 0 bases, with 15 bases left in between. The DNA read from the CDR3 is TGTGCCAGCTCACCACCTGACTCGAGGTTACTAGCCAAAAACATT. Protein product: CASSPPDSRLLAKNI. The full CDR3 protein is CASSPPDSRLLAKNIQYF.

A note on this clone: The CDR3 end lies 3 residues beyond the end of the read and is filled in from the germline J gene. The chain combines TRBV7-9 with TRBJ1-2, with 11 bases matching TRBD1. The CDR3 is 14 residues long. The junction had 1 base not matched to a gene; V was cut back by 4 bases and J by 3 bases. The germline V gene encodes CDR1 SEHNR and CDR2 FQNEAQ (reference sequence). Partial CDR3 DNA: TGTGCCAGCAGCTCGGACAGGGGGCACTATGGC. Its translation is CASSSDRGHYG. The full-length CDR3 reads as CASSSDRGHYGYTF.

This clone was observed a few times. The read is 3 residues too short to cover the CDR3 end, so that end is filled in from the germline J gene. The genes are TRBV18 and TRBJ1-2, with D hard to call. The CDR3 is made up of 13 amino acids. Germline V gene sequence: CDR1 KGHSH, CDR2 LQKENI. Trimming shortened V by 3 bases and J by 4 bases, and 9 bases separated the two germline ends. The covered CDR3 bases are TGTGCCAGCTCACCTCCGATGGCCTATGGC. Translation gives CASSPPMAYG. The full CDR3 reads CASSPPMAYGYTF.

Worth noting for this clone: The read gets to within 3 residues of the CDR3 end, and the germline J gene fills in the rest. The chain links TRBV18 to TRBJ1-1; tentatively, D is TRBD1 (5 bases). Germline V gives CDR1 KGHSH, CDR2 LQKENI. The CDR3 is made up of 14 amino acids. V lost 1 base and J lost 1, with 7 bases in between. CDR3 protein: CASSPLGANTEAFF. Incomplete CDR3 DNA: TGTGCCAGCTCACCACTTGGGGCGAACACTGAA.

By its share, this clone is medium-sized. This chain's CDR3 is CASSFRVNEKLFF. CDR3 DNA, as far as it was read: TGTGCCAGCAGTTTCAGGGTTAATGAAAAA. V gene TRBV2 combines with J gene TRBJ1-4, with D tentatively TRBD1 (5 bases). The sequenced fragment ends 3 residues before the CDR3 boundary, so the rest is inferred from the germline J gene. The V gene's germline CDR1 is SNHLY and CDR2 FYNNEI. The CDR3 loop spans 13 amino acids. With 5 bases removed from V and 4 bases from J, the gap between germline ends came to 8 bases. Based on the CDR3 plus reference TRBV2 and TRBJ1-4, the full variable domain is EPEVTQTPSHQVTQMGQEVILRCVPISNHLYFYWYRQILGQKVEFLVSFYNNEISEKSEIFDDQFSVERPDGSNFTLKIRSTKLEDSAMYFCASSFRVNEKLFFGSGTQLSVL.

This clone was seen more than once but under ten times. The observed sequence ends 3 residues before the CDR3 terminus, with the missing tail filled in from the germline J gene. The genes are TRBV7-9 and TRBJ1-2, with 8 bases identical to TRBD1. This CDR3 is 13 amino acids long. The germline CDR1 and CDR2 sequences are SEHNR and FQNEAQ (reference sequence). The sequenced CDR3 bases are TGTGCCAGCAGCCCCGGGGACAGGAAAGGC. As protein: CASSPGDRKG. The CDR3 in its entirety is CASSPGDRKGYTF.

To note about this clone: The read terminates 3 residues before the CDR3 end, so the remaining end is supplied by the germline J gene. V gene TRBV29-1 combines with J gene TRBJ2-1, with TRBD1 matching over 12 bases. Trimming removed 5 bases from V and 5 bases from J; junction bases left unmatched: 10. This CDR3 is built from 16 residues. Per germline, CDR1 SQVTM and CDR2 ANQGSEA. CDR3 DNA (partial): TGCAGCGTTTTGGTAACCGGGACAGGGGGCCACAATGAG. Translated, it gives CSVLVTGTGGHNE. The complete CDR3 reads CSVLVTGTGGHNEQFF.

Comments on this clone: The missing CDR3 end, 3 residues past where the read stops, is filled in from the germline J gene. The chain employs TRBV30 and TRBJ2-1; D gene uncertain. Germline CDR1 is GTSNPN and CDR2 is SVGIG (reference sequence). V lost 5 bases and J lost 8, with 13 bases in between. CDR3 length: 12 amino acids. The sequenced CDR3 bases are TGTGCCTGGGGGCCCTGGAAGGATGAG. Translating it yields CAWGPWKDE. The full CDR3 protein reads CAWGPWKDEQFF.

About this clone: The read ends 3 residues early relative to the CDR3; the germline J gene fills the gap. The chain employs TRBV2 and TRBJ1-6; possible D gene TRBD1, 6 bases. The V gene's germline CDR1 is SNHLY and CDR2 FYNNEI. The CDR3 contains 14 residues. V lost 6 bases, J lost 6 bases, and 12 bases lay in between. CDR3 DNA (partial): TGTGCCAGCAGCGACACAGGGCTTAATTCACCC. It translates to CASSDTGLNSP. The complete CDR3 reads CASSDTGLNSPLHF.

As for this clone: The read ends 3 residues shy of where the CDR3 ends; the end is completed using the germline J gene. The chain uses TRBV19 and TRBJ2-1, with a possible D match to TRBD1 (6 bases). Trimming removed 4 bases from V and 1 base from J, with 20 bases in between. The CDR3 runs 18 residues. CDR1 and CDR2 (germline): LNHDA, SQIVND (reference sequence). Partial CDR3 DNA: TGTGCCAGTAGTACCCGACACGACAGGAGAGAATCCTACAATGAG. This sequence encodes CASSTRHDRRESYNE. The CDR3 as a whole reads CASSTRHDRRESYNEQFF.

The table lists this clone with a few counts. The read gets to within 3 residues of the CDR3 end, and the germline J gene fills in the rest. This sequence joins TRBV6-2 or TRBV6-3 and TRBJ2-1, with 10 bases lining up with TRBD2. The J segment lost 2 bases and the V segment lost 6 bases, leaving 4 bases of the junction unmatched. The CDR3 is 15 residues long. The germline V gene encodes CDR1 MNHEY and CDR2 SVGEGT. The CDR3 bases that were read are TGTGCCAGCAGGCTACTAGCGGGGCCCTACAATGAG. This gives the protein CASRLLAGPYNE. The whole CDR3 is CASRLLAGPYNEQFF.

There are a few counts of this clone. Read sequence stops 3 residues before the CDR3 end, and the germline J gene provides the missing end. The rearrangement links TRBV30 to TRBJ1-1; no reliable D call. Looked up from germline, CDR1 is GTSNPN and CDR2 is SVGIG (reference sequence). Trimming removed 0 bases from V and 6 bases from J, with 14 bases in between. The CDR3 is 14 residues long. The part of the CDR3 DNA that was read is TGTGCCTGGAGTGTCGTCCGGGGAGAGGCTGAA. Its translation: CAWSVVRGEAE. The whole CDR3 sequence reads CAWSVVRGEAEAFF. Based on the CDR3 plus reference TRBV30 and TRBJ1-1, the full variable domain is SQTIHQWPATLVQPVGSPLSLECTVEGTSNPNLYWYRQAAGRGLQLLFYSVGIGQISSEVPQNLSASRPQDRQFILSSKKLLLSDSGFYLCAWSVVRGEAEAFFGQGTRLTVV.

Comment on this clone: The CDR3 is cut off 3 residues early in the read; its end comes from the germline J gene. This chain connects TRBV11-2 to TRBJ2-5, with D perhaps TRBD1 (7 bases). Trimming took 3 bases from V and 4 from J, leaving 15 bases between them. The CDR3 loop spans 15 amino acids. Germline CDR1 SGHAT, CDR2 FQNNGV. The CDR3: CASSLTGRLGETQYF. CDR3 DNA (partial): TGTGCCAGCAGCTTGACAGGGAGGTTGGGAGAGACC.

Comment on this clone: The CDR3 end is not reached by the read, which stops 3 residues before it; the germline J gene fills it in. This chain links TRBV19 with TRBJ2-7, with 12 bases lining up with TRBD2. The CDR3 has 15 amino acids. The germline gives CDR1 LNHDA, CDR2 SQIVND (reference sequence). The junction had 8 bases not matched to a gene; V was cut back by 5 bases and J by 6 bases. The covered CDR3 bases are TGTGCCAGTAGTCTACTAGCGGGAGGAGTCGGCGAG. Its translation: CASSLLAGGVGE. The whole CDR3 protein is CASSLLAGGVGEQYF.

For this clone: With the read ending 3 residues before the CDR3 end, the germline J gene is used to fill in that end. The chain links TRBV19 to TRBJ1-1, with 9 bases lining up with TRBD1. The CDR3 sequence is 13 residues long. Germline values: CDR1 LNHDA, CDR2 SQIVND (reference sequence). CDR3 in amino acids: CASSVGTGRVAFF. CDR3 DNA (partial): TGTGCCAGTAGTGTAGGGACAGGGCGTGTA.

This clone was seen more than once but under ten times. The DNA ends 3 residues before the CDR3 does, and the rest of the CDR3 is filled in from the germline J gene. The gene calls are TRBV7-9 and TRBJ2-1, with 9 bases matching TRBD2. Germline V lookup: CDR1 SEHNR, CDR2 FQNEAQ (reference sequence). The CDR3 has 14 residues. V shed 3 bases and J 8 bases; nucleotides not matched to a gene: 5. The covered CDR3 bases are TGTGCCAGCAGCTTGGGACTAGCTGGTTATGAG. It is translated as CASSLGLAGYE. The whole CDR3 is CASSLGLAGYEQFF.

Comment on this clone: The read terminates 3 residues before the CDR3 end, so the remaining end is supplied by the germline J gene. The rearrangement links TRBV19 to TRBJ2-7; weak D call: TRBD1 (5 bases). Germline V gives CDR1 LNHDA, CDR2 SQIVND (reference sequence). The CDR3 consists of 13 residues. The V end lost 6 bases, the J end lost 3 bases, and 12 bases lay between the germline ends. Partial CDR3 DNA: TGTGCCAGTAGCCTGGACAAGTTCTACGAG. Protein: CASSLDKFYE. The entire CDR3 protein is CASSLDKFYEQYF.

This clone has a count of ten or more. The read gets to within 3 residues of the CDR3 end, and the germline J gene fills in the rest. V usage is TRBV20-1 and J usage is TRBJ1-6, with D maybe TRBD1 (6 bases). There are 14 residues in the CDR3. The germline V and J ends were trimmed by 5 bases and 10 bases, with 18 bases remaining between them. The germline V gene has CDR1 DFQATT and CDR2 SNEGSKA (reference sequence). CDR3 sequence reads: CSAPSGELGSPLHF. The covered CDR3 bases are TGCAGTGCTCCCTCAGGGGAACTAGGATCACCC.

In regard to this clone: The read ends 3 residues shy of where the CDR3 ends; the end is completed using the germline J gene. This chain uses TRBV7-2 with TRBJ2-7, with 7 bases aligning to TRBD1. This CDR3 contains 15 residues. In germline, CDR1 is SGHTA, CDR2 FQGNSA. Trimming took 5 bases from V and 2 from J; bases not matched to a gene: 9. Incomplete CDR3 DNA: TGTGCCAGCAGCCGACCCGGGACAGTCGCCTACGAG. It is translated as CASSRPGTVAYE. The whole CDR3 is CASSRPGTVAYEQYF.